Sequencing of this T cell receptor beta chain was carried out in a study of blood T cell repertoires in COVID-19. Study-level background: Sources were T cells, B-cell-depleted T cells, or PBMCs; the material itself was cDNA or gDNA.

This clone appeared once. In the original workflow: How many nucleated cells were present was estimated from reference gene primer amplification. Clones were read by immunoSEQ multiplex PCR, and TCRdb kept only the in-frame ones, dropping some. For V, J and clone size, that table is used; D and trimming come from the DNA. The sample lists 90,000 to 120,000 clones; about two thirds were seen once. This receptor was taken from a woman aged 40-49 years with acute or convalescent COVID-19. Specimen: peripheral blood.

The CDR3 DNA sequence: TGTGCCAGCAGTGAACTTGAAGGGGCCCCCTACGAGCAGTACTTC. It is translated as CASSELEGAPYEQYF. V gene TRBV6-1 combines with J gene TRBJ2-7, with a possible D match to TRBD1 (5 bases). Germline assignment: CDR1 MNHNS and CDR2 SASEGT. The CDR3 runs to 15 residues. The V and J ends lost 2 bases and 2 bases respectively, with 13 bases between them.